The clone carrying this T cell receptor beta chain appeared many times. Its specificity is unknown. This CDR3 is 14 amino acids long. The germline V gene encodes CDR1 SGHDT and CDR2 YYEEEE. The V gene lost 2 bases and the J gene lost 5 bases, with 13 bases spanning the gap. TCRdb re-called the 5' RACE reads with MiXCR, one entry per CDR3 protein. The sample holds around 390,000 distinct CDR3 sequences, around 22% seen once. These data are taken from a study of CD8 T cells in ankylosing spondylitis. Study results and limitations: Some of these motif variants have turned up before, in reports on reactive arthritis synovial fluid and blood. What seemed typical of ankylosing spondylitis blood was a TCR beta motif built from about 8 highly homologous variants.

Sequenced input: blood, either unsorted or a sorted T cell fraction (not recorded which). The chain is built from TRBV5-6 and TRBJ1-1, with a weak D call TRBD1 (6 bases). This sequence originates from a male donor with ankylosing spondylitis. DNA for the CDR3: TGTGCCAGCAGCTTTCGGCCAGGGGAAACTGAAGCTTTCTTT. This translates into CASSFRPGETEAFF. Looking up the rest from reference TRBV5-6 and TRBJ1-1 gives the full variable domain: DAGVTQSPTHLIKTRGQQVTLRCSPKSGHDTVSWYQQALGQGPQFIFQYYEEEERQRGNFPDRFSGHQFPNYSSELNVNALLLGDSALYLCASSFRPGETEAFFGQGTRLTVV.